The 27 T cell receptor beta chains below all came from one sample that was sequenced in a study of patients and donors after allogeneic stem cell transplantation. Using its own MiXCR run on the RT-PCR reads, TCRdb lists one record per CDR3 protein. The sample records roughly 880,000 distinct CDR3 sequences, roughly 18% being singletons. The sample consisted of blood, either unsorted or a sorted T cell fraction (not recorded which). All receptors derive from a human donor who was either an allogeneic HSCT recipient or a stem cell or donor lymphocyte infusion donor (not recorded which). It is not recorded whose cells these are; they may come from a transplant donor.

V gene TRBV4-2 combines with J gene TRBJ2-7, with 10 bases aligning to TRBD2. J gave up 1 base and V 3 bases, and 3 bases lay outside the gene matches. The CDR3 spans 15 residues. CDR1 and CDR2 (germline): LGHNA, YNFKEQ. This CDR3 is CASSHQLAGSYEQYF. The CDR3 DNA is TGTGCCAGCAGCCATCAACTAGCGGGATCCTACGAGCAGTACTTC.

The CDR3 nucleotides are TGCAGTGCCAGGTCAGGAAAACTGTTTTTT. The encoded protein is CSARSGKLFF. This chain uses TRBV20-1 with TRBJ1-4; unclear D gene. Trimming cost V 6 bases and J 10 bases, with 9 bases left between them. The CDR3 is 10 amino acids. The germline gives CDR1 DFQATT, CDR2 SNEGSKA (reference sequence).

Only a few counts were recorded for this clonotype. The gene calls are TRBV20-1 and TRBJ1-2; 8 positions match TRBD1. The germline CDR1 and CDR2 sequences are DFQATT and SNEGSKA (reference sequence). CDR3 length equals 12 residues. The J segment lost 9 bases and the V segment lost 3 bases, leaving 6 bases of the junction unmatched. The CDR3 region is CSARDREKRYTF. The CDR3 nucleotides read TGCAGTGCTAGGGACAGGGAGAAGCGCTACACCTTC.

Here the CDR3 reads CASSDPKTGGFKNIQYF. For the CDR3, the DNA is TGTGCCAGCAGTGATCCAAAGACAGGGGGTTTCAAAAACATTCAGTACTTC. The V call is TRBV25-1, the J call TRBJ2-4; the match to TRBD1 covers 9 bases. V was pared by 3 bases and J by 3 bases, with 9 bases of the junction left unmatched. This CDR3 comprises 17 residues. Germline V gene data show CDR1 as MGHDK and CDR2 as SYGVNS.

This clonotype was detected ten times or more. The chain links TRBV12-3 or TRBV12-4 to TRBJ1-2, with D unclear. The CDR3 loop spans 13 amino acids. V was shortened by 6 bases and J by 4 bases, with 12 bases between the two germline ends. This chain's CDR3 is CASSIGLPYGYTF. Written as DNA, the CDR3 is TGTGCCAGCAGCATCGGACTCCCCTATGGCTACACCTTC.

V usage is TRBV5-5 and J usage is TRBJ2-2; no clear D gene. V lost 4 bases to trimming and J lost 12 bases, with 28 bases between them. Looked up from germline, CDR1 is SGHKS and CDR2 is YYEKEE (reference sequence). The CDR3 loop spans 17 amino acids. CDR3 in DNA: TGTGCCAGCAGCGTTCCCGGTTTCGGGCCACTCTTCAAGAAGCTGTTTTTT. Its protein product is CASSVPGFGPLFKKLFF.

This clonotype was recorded a few times. V usage is TRBV9 and J usage is TRBJ1-2, with D uncertain. The CDR3 runs 12 residues. Trimming shortened V by 7 bases and J by 6 bases, and 13 bases separated the two germline ends. Germline V gene data show CDR1 as SGDLS and CDR2 as YYNGEE. This chain's CDR3 is CASGSVLDGYTF. CDR3 coding DNA: TGTGCCAGCGGATCTGTTCTGGATGGCTACACCTTC.

The chain employs TRBV24-1 and TRBJ2-1, with 9 bases that match TRBD2. Trimming took 2 bases from V and 6 from J; bases not matched to a gene: 7. Germline assignment: CDR1 KGHDR and CDR2 SFDVKD. This CDR3 comprises 16 residues. CDR3 nucleotide sequence: TGTGCCACCAGTGATTCGGGACTAGCTGGGGCCAATGAGCAGTTCTTC. It encodes CATSDSGLAGANEQFF.

This clonotype has a handful of counts. The chain links TRBV7-9 to TRBJ1-1; maybe TRBD1 (6 bases). The CDR3 sequence is 13 residues long. The V and J ends lost 6 bases and 4 bases respectively, with 12 bases between them. Germline CDR1 SEHNR, CDR2 FQNEAQ (reference sequence). CDR3 DNA: TGTGCCAGCAGTAGGGGGGATATCACTGAAGCTTTCTTT. It yields the protein CASSRGDITEAFF. Together with reference TRBV7-9 and TRBJ1-1, the CDR3 gives the full variable domain: DTGVSQNPRHKITKRGQNVTFRCDPISEHNRLYWYRQTLGQGPEFLTYFQNEAQLEKSRLLSDRFSAERPKGSFSTLEIQRTEQGDSAMYLCASSRGDITEAFFGQGTRLTVV.

This clonotype was found many times. Mismatch with germline at one junction end may stem from a read error. The chain has TRBV5-1 and TRBJ2-3, with 11 nucleotides matching TRBD2. CDR1 SGHRS and CDR2 YFSETQ come from the germline V gene. The CDR3 has 15 amino acids. CDR3 region: CASSLVAGGADTQYF. DNA for the CDR3: TGTGCCAGCAGCTTGGTAGCGGGAGGGGCTGATACGCAGTATTTT. The full variable domain, in which reference TRBV5-1 and TRBJ2-3 provide the parts outside the CDR3, is KAGVTQTPRYLIKTRGQQVTLSCSPISGHRSVSWYQQTPGQGLQFLFEYFSETQRNKGNFPGRFSGRQFSNSRSEMNVSTLELGDSALYLCASSLVAGGADTQYFGPGTRLTVL.

The count of this clonotype is one. The chain joins TRBV4-1 to TRBJ1-5, with 7 bases that match TRBD1. The germline V gene has CDR1 MGHRA and CDR2 YSYEKL. The CDR3 length is 18 residues. The J segment lost 3 bases and the V segment lost 4 bases, leaving 15 bases of the junction unmatched. DNA for the CDR3: TGCGCCAGCAGCCGCAAGGCGGACAGGACGGCATCCAATCAGCCCCAGCATTTT. Translating gives CASSRKADRTASNQPQHF.

The chain couples TRBV11-3 to TRBJ2-4; D uncertain. Germline CDR1 SGHNT, CDR2 YENEEA. The CDR3 runs 17 residues. V lost 0 bases and J lost 0, with 12 bases in between. The CDR3 sequence: CASSLEGLREAKNIQYF. The CDR3 region has the DNA TGTGCCAGCAGCTTAGAAGGTCTTAGAGAAGCCAAAAACATTCAGTACTTC.

This clonotype was seen more than once but under ten times. The gene calls are TRBV20-1 and TRBJ2-7, with D perhaps matching TRBD2 (6 bases). The V gene's germline CDR1 is DFQATT and CDR2 SNEGSKA (reference sequence). Trimming removed 4 bases from V and 5 bases from J, with 18 bases in between. The CDR3 has 14 residues. The CDR3 here is CSATTGGPFNEQYF. In nucleotides, the CDR3 is TGCAGTGCTACGACCGGGGGACCCTTCAACGAGCAGTACTTC.

A note on this clonotype: Germline is not matched at one junction end, which may reflect a read error. V is TRBV5-1 and J is TRBJ2-7; 8 bases map to TRBD2. CDR1 and CDR2 (germline): SGHRS, YFSETQ. The CDR3 runs 16 residues. CDR3 residues: CASSLGGTSAYYEQYF. DNA for the CDR3: TGCGCCAGCAGTTTGGGGGGGACTAGTGCGTACTACGAGCAGTACTTC. The whole variable domain, remainder taken from reference TRBV5-1 and TRBJ2-7, is KAGVTQTPRYLIKTRGQQVTLSCSPISGHRSVSWYQQTPGQGLQFLFEYFSETQRNKGNFPGRFSGRQFSNSRSEMNVSTLELGDSALYLCASSLGGTSAYYEQYFGPGTRLTVT.

The V gene is TRBV11-2, the J gene TRBJ1-2, with TRBD1 as a possible D gene (5 bases). The CDR3 is made up of 15 amino acids. Germline V gives CDR1 SGHAT, CDR2 FQNNGV. The ends were cut back, 1 base at V and 5 bases at J, with 14 bases in the middle. The chain's CDR3 is CASSLGTIEGYGYTF. CDR3 bases: TGTGCCAGCAGCTTAGGGACAATAGAGGGATATGGCTACACCTTC.

The genes are TRBV7-2 and TRBJ1-4, with 7 bases fitting TRBD1. The germline V gene has CDR1 SGHTA and CDR2 FQGNSA. CDR3 length: 15 amino acids. Trimming cost V 5 bases and J 7 bases; bases outside gene matches: 10. Here the CDR3 reads CASSPQFGDSEKLFF. CDR3 DNA: TGTGCCAGCAGCCCACAGTTTGGGGACAGTGAAAAACTGTTTTTT.

The gene calls are TRBV29-1 and TRBJ1-1; D uncertain. Germline CDR1 SQVTM, CDR2 ANQGSEA. CDR3 length: 12 amino acids. The ends were cut back, 6 bases at V and 1 base at J, with 9 bases in the middle. The CDR3 is CSVDGTNTEAFF. The DNA of the CDR3 is TGCAGCGTGGACGGAACGAACACTGAAGCTTTCTTT.

This clonotype was seen many times. This chain uses TRBV10-3 with TRBJ2-1; 11 nucleotides line up with TRBD2. The CDR3 extends over 13 amino acids. CDR1 is ENHRY and CDR2 is SYGVKD in the germline V gene. V lost 10 bases, J lost 6 bases, and 5 bases stayed unmatched. In DNA, the CDR3 is TGTGCCACCTATAGCGGGAGGGCCAATGAGCAGTTCTTC. Translation gives CATYSGRANEQFF.

The chain combines TRBV15 with TRBJ2-3; maybe TRBD2 (5 bases). Trimming took off 0 bases at V and 3 bases at J, with 10 bases between the two ends. The germline V gene encodes CDR1 LNHNV and CDR2 YYDKDF (reference sequence). The CDR3 covers 15 residues. The CDR3 nucleotides read TGTGCCACCAGCAGAGATTCCCCGGGGACAGATACGCAGTATTTT. This codes for CATSRDSPGTDTQYF.

This clonotype was seen more than once but under ten times. The genes are TRBV27 and TRBJ1-2; TRBD1 matches 8 bases. In germline, CDR1 is MNHEY, CDR2 SMNVEV (reference sequence). The CDR3 has 16 amino acids. The junction had 12 bases not matched to a gene; V was cut back by 3 bases and J by 6 bases. The CDR3 region has the DNA TGTGCCAGCAGTTTCTCCTCAGGCAGGGGGCGAGATGGCTACACCTTC. Amino acid sequence: CASSFSSGRGRDGYTF.

This chain links TRBV6-6 with TRBJ1-2; D is uncertain. This CDR3 is built from 12 residues. The germline CDR1 and CDR2 sequences are MNHNY and SVGAGI (reference sequence). Deletions cut 7 bases from V and 8 bases from J, with 14 bases between. The CDR3 sequence is CASTGSLWGYTF. In DNA form, the CDR3 reads TGTGCCAGCACTGGGTCTCTATGGGGCTACACCTTC.

V gene TRBV15 combines with J gene TRBJ2-7, with 11 bases identical to TRBD2. From germline, CDR1 is LNHNV and CDR2 YYDKDF (reference sequence). The CDR3 runs 14 residues. The V gene end was trimmed by 3 bases and the J gene end by 7 bases; junction bases not matched to a gene: 5. CDR3 amino acids: CATSSLAGGREQYF. CDR3 bases: TGTGCCACCAGCAGTCTAGCGGGAGGCCGGGAGCAGTACTTC. The whole variable domain, filled in from reference TRBV15 and TRBJ2-7, reads DAMVIQNPRYQVTQFGKPVTLSCSQTLNHNVMYWYQQKSSQAPKLLFHYYDKDFNNEADTPDNFQSRRPNTSFCFLDIRSPGLGDTAMYLCATSSLAGGREQYFGPGTRLTVT.

The CDR3 DNA reads as TGTGCCAGCGGGACGGGACTAGACTACGAGCAGTACTTC. Amino acid sequence: CASGTGLDYEQYF. V gene TRBV12-3 or TRBV12-4 combines with J gene TRBJ2-7, with TRBD2 matching over 8 bases. Trimming cost V 8 bases and J 3 bases; bases outside gene matches: 6. The CDR3 has 13 amino acids.

The table lists this clonotype with a few counts. The V and J genes are TRBV5-1 and TRBJ2-7; tentative D call: TRBD1 (5 bases). From germline, CDR1 is SGHRS and CDR2 YFSETQ. The CDR3 loop spans 14 amino acids. Trimming removed 0 bases from V and 0 bases from J, with 7 bases in between. The CDR3 loop is CASSLVGHSYEQYF. The CDR3, as DNA: TGCGCCAGCAGCTTGGTTGGACACTCCTACGAGCAGTACTTC. The full variable domain, rest sourced from reference TRBV5-1 and TRBJ2-7, is KAGVTQTPRYLIKTRGQQVTLSCSPISGHRSVSWYQQTPGQGLQFLFEYFSETQRNKGNFPGRFSGRQFSNSRSEMNVSTLELGDSALYLCASSLVGHSYEQYFGPGTRLTVT.

The chain employs TRBV3-1 and TRBJ2-7; 8 positions agree with TRBD2. The CDR3 covers 16 residues. J lost 3 bases, V lost 0 bases, and 7 bases had no gene match. Looked up from germline, CDR1 is LGHDT and CDR2 is YNNKEL (reference sequence). The CDR3 region is CASSQDGSGSFYEQYF. DNA for the CDR3: TGTGCCAGCAGCCAAGATGGAAGCGGGAGTTTCTACGAGCAGTACTTC.

V is TRBV20-1 and J is TRBJ2-5; D uncertain. The CDR3 is made up of 15 amino acids. V was cut by 2 bases and J by 2 bases, with 15 bases left in between. Germline assignment: CDR1 DFQATT and CDR2 SNEGSKA (reference sequence). This CDR3 reads CSARLATRWQETQYF. The CDR3 DNA is TGCAGTGCTAGATTAGCTACTCGGTGGCAAGAGACCCAGTACTTC.

This clonotype appeared a few times. A much larger clone sits a single nucleotide away, making a read error possible. The chain is built from TRBV7-9 and TRBJ2-7; D uncertain. The length of the CDR3 is 12 residues. The V gene lost 1 base and the J gene lost 3 bases, with 4 bases spanning the gap. Germline-derived CDR1 and CDR2 are SEHNR and FQNEAQ (reference sequence). CDR3: CASSLEVYEQYF. Written as DNA, the CDR3 is TGTGCCAGCAGCTTAGAGGTCTACGAGCAGTACTTC.